This T cell receptor (beta chain) stems from a study of T cell changes during pregnancy in multiple sclerosis. Generated by immunoSEQ multiplex PCR, the TCRdb table keeps only in-frame clones and is missing some. Of almost 50,000 clones in the sample, about 91% were seen once. Germline CDR1 reads PRHDT; CDR2 reads FYEKMQ (reference sequence). The V gene lost 5 bases and the J gene lost 3 bases, with 11 bases spanning the gap. This CDR3 is built from 13 residues. The starting material was peripheral blood, obtained after pregnancy. The V call is TRBV13, the J call TRBJ2-7, with a tentative D call TRBD1 (6 bases). This receptor was taken from a female donor with multiple sclerosis, enrolled in a pregnancy study. This CDR3 is CASSVTGIYEQYF. The CDR3 region has the DNA TGTGCCAGCAGCGTCACAGGGATCTACGAGCAGTACTTC.